What follows are 11 T cell receptor beta chains derived from one specimen sequenced in a study of response to subunit inactivated influenza vaccine. TCRdb ran MiXCR on the RT-PCR reads and lists one entry per CDR3 protein. The data show about 620,000 distinct CDR3 sequences, 10% to 15% seen once. The source material was PBMCs from blood, sampled on the day of vaccination. These receptors originate from a man between 45 and 60 years old who received an inactivated influenza vaccine.

V is TRBV6-1 and J is TRBJ2-7; D is undetermined. V was cut by 8 bases and J by 6 bases, with 17 bases left in between. CDR3 length equals 13 residues. CDR1 is MNHNS and CDR2 is SASEGT in the germline V gene. The CDR3 is CASEKPGMSEQYF. DNA of the CDR3: TGTGCCAGCGAAAAACCGGGTATGAGCGAGCAGTACTTC.

This clonotype has just a few counts. The genes are TRBV7-2 and TRBJ2-6; D uncertain. V dropped 2 bases and J dropped 0 bases, with 8 bases sitting between them. The CDR3 sequence is 16 residues long. Germline values: CDR1 SGHTA, CDR2 FQGNSA. For the CDR3, the DNA is TGTGCCAGCAGCTTATCTGAGCTCTCTGGGGCCAACGTCCTGACTTTC. It specifies CASSLSELSGANVLTF.

This clonotype was observed a few times. The chain links TRBV11-2 to TRBJ2-3; perhaps TRBD2 as D (5 bases). This CDR3 is built from 16 residues. Trimming shortened V by 0 bases and J by 7 bases, and 17 bases separated the two germline ends. CDR1 is SGHAT and CDR2 is FQNNGV in the germline V gene. CDR3 region: CASSLDPGLSSYTQYF. CDR3 DNA: TGTGCCAGCAGCTTAGATCCCGGACTTTCCTCCTATACGCAGTATTTT.

A note on this clonotype: At one end the junction does not follow the germline gene, possibly because of a read error. DNA for the CDR3: TGTGCCAGCAGCCTCCGACTAGCGGGAGATGAGCAGGTCTTC. Protein product: CASSLRLAGDEQVF. The chain recombines TRBV6-1 with TRBJ2-1, with 12 bases that match TRBD2. This CDR3 has 14 amino acids. Germline assignment: CDR1 MNHNS and CDR2 SASEGT.

This clonotype appeared a few times. The rearrangement joins TRBV5-1 to TRBJ2-1; D remains unclear. This CDR3 region has 13 residues. Trimming cost V 5 bases and J 4 bases, with 10 bases left between them. In germline, CDR1 is SGHRS, CDR2 YFSETQ. Written as DNA, the CDR3 is TGCGCCAGCAGGGGAAGAAGATACAATGAGCAGTTCTTC. This sequence encodes CASRGRRYNEQFF.

The chain is built from TRBV7-2 and TRBJ2-5, with no clear D. CDR3 length: 11 residues. CDR1 SGHTA and CDR2 FQGNSA come from the germline V gene. V lost 4 bases to trimming and J lost 7 bases, with 7 bases between them. This chain's CDR3 is CASSSKGTQYF. In nucleotides, the CDR3 is TGTGCCAGCAGCTCAAAGGGGACCCAGTACTTC.

This chain connects TRBV20-1 to TRBJ2-5, with 11 bases fitting TRBD1. Germline CDR1 DFQATT, CDR2 SNEGSKA (reference sequence). This CDR3 region has 17 residues. The ends lost 4 bases at V and 5 bases at J; junction bases unmatched: 15. The chain's CDR3 is CSATGTGGPVKRETQYF. The DNA for the CDR3 is TGCAGTGCTACCGGGACAGGGGGGCCGGTTAAGCGGGAGACCCAGTACTTC.

This clonotype was seen at least ten times. This rearrangement joins TRBV24-1 to TRBJ1-5; 8 positions agree with TRBD1. Germline V CDR1 and CDR2: KGHDR, SFDVKD. With 9 bases clipped from V and 4 bases from J, the junction kept 7 bases outside the gene matches. The CDR3 sequence is 14 residues long. The CDR3 coding sequence is TGTGCCACCGCAAAGACAGGGGATAATCAGCCCCAGCATTTT. It yields the protein CATAKTGDNQPQHF.

This clonotype was picked up a small number of times. The CDR3 sequence: CSVRGTDRVYEQYF. CDR3 bases: TGCAGCGTGCGCGGCACGGACAGGGTGTACGAGCAGTACTTC. The rearrangement links TRBV29-1 to TRBJ2-7, with 8 bases identical to TRBD1. Germline assignment: CDR1 SQVTM and CDR2 ANQGSEA. The junction had 11 bases not matched to a gene; V was cut back by 6 bases and J by 4 bases. The CDR3 has 14 residues.

Ten or more counts support this clonotype. This chain connects TRBV5-1 to TRBJ2-7; D is undetermined. The CDR3 spans 13 residues. The V and J ends lost 4 bases and 6 bases respectively, with 14 bases between them. Germline V gene lookup returns CDR1 SGHRS and CDR2 YFSETQ. CDR3 loop: CASSQVPDGEQYF. The DNA for the CDR3 is TGCGCCAGCAGCCAGGTCCCAGACGGCGAGCAGTACTTC.

This clonotype was seen a few times. The chain carries TRBV7-2 and TRBJ2-3; 9 nucleotides match TRBD2. V dropped 3 bases and J dropped 2; count of bases not matched to a gene: 3. The CDR3 spans 15 residues. Per the germline V gene, CDR1 is SGHTA and CDR2 is FQGNSA. CDR3 protein: CASSLTSGHTDTQYF. CDR3 nucleotide sequence: TGTGCCAGCAGCTTGACTAGCGGACACACAGATACGCAGTATTTT.